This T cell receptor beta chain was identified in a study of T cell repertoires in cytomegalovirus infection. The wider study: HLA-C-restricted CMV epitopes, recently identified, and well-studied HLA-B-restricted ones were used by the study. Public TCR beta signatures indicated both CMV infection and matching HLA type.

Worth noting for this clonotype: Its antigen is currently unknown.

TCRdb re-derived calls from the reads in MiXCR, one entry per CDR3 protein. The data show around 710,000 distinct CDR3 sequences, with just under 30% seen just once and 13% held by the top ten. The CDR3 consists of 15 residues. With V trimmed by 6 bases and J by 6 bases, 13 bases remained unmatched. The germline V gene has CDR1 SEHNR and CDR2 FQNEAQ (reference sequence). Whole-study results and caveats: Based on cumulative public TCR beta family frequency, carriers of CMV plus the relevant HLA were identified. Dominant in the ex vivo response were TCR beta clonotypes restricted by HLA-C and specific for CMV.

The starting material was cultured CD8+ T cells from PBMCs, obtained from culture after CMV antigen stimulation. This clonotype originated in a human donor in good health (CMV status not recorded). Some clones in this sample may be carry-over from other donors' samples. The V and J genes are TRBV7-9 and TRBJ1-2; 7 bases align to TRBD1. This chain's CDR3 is CASRSAEGATDGYTF. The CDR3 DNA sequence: TGTGCCAGCAGGTCCGCGGAGGGGGCCACGGATGGCTACACCTTC.